This T cell receptor beta chain was captured in a study of OX40 agonist ivuxolimab in advanced cancers. About the study: An anti-OX40 (CD134) antibody with agonistic activity, ivuxolimab, was administered to patients.

The table came from immunoSEQ multiplex PCR; TCRdb's copy has only in-frame clones and leaves some out. The sample includes some 70,000 clones, around 85% of them seen just once. With V trimmed by 6 bases and J by 10 bases, 10 bases remained unmatched. Germline V CDR1 and CDR2: SGHRS, YFSETQ. The CDR3 spans 15 residues. V is TRBV5-1 and J is TRBJ2-1; 13 bases are shared with TRBD2. The input for sequencing was CD4+ or CD8+ T cells sorted from blood, taken in a trial of the OX40 agonist ivuxolimab. This TCR was recovered from an adult with an advanced solid tumor such as melanoma, head and neck, liver or kidney cancer. For the CDR3, the DNA is TGCGCCAGCACCCCCGGGACTAGCGGGGACGGGGAGCAGTTCTTC. Translated, it gives CASTPGTSGDGEQFF.